This T cell receptor beta chain comes out of a study of shared clonotypes between healthy human individuals. Data came from immunoSEQ multiplex PCR; TCRdb stores just in-frame clones and leaves some out. The sample has about 1 million clones; approximately 76% are singletons. Sequenced: memory CD4+ T cells sorted from blood. Subset reported: CD45RA-negative fraction. The clonotype originates from a man younger than 35 in good health.

In DNA form, the CDR3 reads TGTGCCAGCATGTCGGACACTTCCTCCTACAATGAGCAGTTCTTC. This encodes CASMSDTSSYNEQFF. This chain links TRBV5-6 with TRBJ2-1; perhaps TRBD1 as D (5 bases). Trimming took 6 bases from V and 0 from J, leaving 13 bases between them. The CDR3 runs 15 residues. Germline lookup yields CDR1 SGHDT and CDR2 YYEEEE.